This T cell receptor beta chain was documented in a study of blood T cell repertoires in COVID-19. Using immunoSEQ multiplex PCR, the repertoire was profiled, and TCRdb retains in-frame clones only, with some absent. The data contain about 300,000 clones, roughly 90% of them singletons. This CDR3 is 16 amino acids long. V shed 3 bases and J 2 bases; nucleotides not matched to a gene: 8. Germline V CDR1 and CDR2: SGDLS, YYNGEE. Seattle enrolled patients during active infection and tracked them longitudinally. The sequenced material came from peripheral blood. The sequence was collected from a woman aged 25 to 39 with COVID-19, enrolled during active disease. This chain connects TRBV9 to TRBJ2-1; 7 nucleotides align to TRBD1. The CDR3 nucleotides are TGTGCCAGCAGCGCAAACGACAGGGCCCCCTACAATGAGCAGTTCTTC. Amino acid sequence: CASSANDRAPYNEQFF.